This TCR beta chain was captured by sequencing in a study of blood T cell repertoires in COVID-19 (dated by TCRdb to the early 2020s). Regarding the complete study: Samples from collaborators originated in the United States, Italy and Spain and spanned both the acute and convalescent phases of COVID-19. The samples were drawn from two sources: the first 160 participants of the ongoing ImmuneRACE study, and about 1,300 subjects contributed by 6 global collaborators. The repertoires were released in a freely available public database intended as a resource for research on the immune response to SARS-CoV-2. Subjects who had been exposed to COVID-19, were actively infected with it, or had recovered from it provided the deeply sampled blood TCRbeta repertoires that made up the dataset. The material from the prospective study consisted of cDNA or gDNA derived from T cells, B-cell-depleted T cells, or PBMCs. HLA class I and class II types, where available, came from metadata supplied by the sample provider rather than from assay-based typing. Sample metadata almost always included a de-identified subject ID, COVID-19 status, age in years and sex. Findings and caveats that apply to the study as a whole: How much clinical and demographic metadata was included differed by source and by participant, and the metadata was provided uncurated.

Comments on this clone: Its recognized antigen is unknown. Within one base of it there is no much larger clone, and no base qualities were kept. The same CDR3 is also encoded by other DNA sequences in this sample.

Whole blood was collected in K2EDTA tubes by collaborating institutions according to the institutions' own protocols. For TCRbeta analysis, collaborators shipped samples as frozen whole blood, isolated PBMCs, or DNA extracted from either of those sample types. TCRbeta CDR3 regions were amplified from genomic DNA using the immunoSEQ Assay, a bias-controlled multiplex PCR. Under the source paper's analysis protocol: The number of nucleated cells in each sample was estimated by amplification of reference gene primers within the assay. To quantify the absolute abundance of each unique TCRbeta CDR3 rearrangement, sequence reads were collapsed and filtered. Productive Simpson clonality was computed per sample as the square root of Simpson's diversity index over productive rearrangements. The clones in this table, taken by TCRdb from immuneACCESS, are in-frame only. Not every clone is retained; where verified, under half of the shortfall comes from an unresolved V gene, and the cause of the rest is unknown. Clone size and the V and J calls come from that table; the DNA yielded D and trimming. Across this sample there are 110,000 or so clones, with about 87% seen only once. The top ten constitute approximately 4.5% of the sample.

The specimen sequenced was peripheral blood. The source is a woman between 45 and 65 years old with acute or convalescent COVID-19.

The DNA is as follows: TGTGCCAGCAGTTTAGCGGGAGGTTACGAGCAGTACTTC. This codes for CASSLAGGYEQYF. Recombination joined TRBV12-3 or TRBV12-4 with TRBJ2-7, and the D gene may be TRBD2, 6 bases matching. The CDR3 runs 13 residues from the cysteine to the phenylalanine. CDR3 DNA only is kept here, 39 bases in frame from base 1. V is cut by 0 bases and J by 4 bases, and the space between the germline ends is 7 bases.